This is a list of T cell receptor beta chains from one sample in a study of vaccination and CD4 T cells after COVID-19. The antigens these receptors bind are not known. TCRdb itself ran the PCR reads through MiXCR, one entry per CDR3 protein. Among 15,000 or so distinct CDR3 sequences listed, roughly 51% were seen once. The source material was CD4+ T cells from blood, cultured in vitro. The source of these receptors is a human donor who had recovered from COVID-19. CDR3s include the opening cysteine and the closing phenylalanine or tryptophan. D genes are given only for firm matches. Clone size is not always given. Where it is, it says once, few, many or a class for expanded clones.

>-|TRBV7-3|-|TRBJ2-5
TGTGCCAGCAGCTTAAAGGGAGGGGGGGCCAAGACGCAAGAGACCCAGTACTTC
CASSLKGGGAKTQETQYF
>-|TRBV15|-|TRBJ1-4
TGTGCCACCAGCCATGGGGCAGGGACTAATGAAAAACTGTTTTTT
CATSHGAGTNEKLFF
>-|TRBV7-2|few|TRBJ2-7
TGTGCCAGCAGCCGTGGAGGGATTTACGAGCAGTACTTC
CASSRGGIYEQYF
>-|TRBV11-3|-|TRBJ2-1
TGTGCCAGCAGCTTAGGGCCCGACGGTACCTACAATGAGCAGTTCTTC
CASSLGPDGTYNEQFF
>-|TRBV2|-|TRBJ1-3
TGTGCCAGCAGAATAACTGGAAACACCATATATTTT
CASRITGNTIYF
>-|TRBV20-1|-|TRBJ1-5
TGCAGTGCTAGTATGGGGGCGAATCGCAATCAGCCCCAGCATTTT
CSASMGANRNQPQHF
>-|TRBV20-1|few|TRBJ2-5
TGCAGTGCGGATATGGGGGGGCTGGAGACCCAGTACTTC
CSADMGGLETQYF
>-|TRBV7-8|-|TRBJ1-2
TGTACCAGCAGCTTAGTTCTCCGGGGAGGTTATGGCTACACCTTC
CTSSLVLRGGYGYTF
>-|TRBV2|-|TRBJ2-1
TGTGCCAGCAGTGCCGCGTGGGGGCAGTTCTTC
CASSAAWGQFF
>-|TRBV20-1|-|TRBJ2-1
TGCAGTGCTAGAGACGATACGCTCTCCTACAATGAGCAGTTCTTC
CSARDDTLSYNEQFF
>-|TRBV18|-|TRBJ2-5
TGTGCCAGCTCACCAGCCCTACGGGGGAGCGGAGAGACCCAGTACTTC
CASSPALRGSGETQYF
>-|TRBV19|few|TRBJ2-5
TGTGCCAGTAGTTCCCGAAGAGGGGTTCGTGAGACCCAGTACTTC
CASSSRRGVRETQYF
>-|TRBV20-1|-|TRBJ2-7
TGCAGTGCCCACGGGCAGGGGCAGGACGAGCAGTACTTC
CSAHGQGQDEQYF
>-|TRBV7-9|-|TRBJ2-1
TGTGCCAGCAGTGGGGCTTACAATGAGCAGTTCTTC
CASSGAYNEQFF
>TRBD2|TRBV5-4|-|TRBJ2-7
TGTGCCAGCAGCCTAGCGGGGGAAACCTACGAGCAGTACTTC
CASSLAGETYEQYF
>-|TRBV19|few|TRBJ1-2
TGTGCCAGTAGTATATCCGGGACGGATAACTATGGCTACACCTTC
CASSISGTDNYGYTF
>-|TRBV5-4|-|TRBJ2-7
TGTGCCAGCAGCAGTGGCCCCGGCAGGAGCCTAGCCTACGAGCAGTACTTC
CASSSGPGRSLAYEQYF
>-|TRBV21-1|few|TRBJ1-5
TGTGCCAGCAGCAGAAATCGTCAGGGGGATCGCAATCAGCCCCAGCATTTT
CASSRNRQGDRNQPQHF
>-|TRBV5-8|-|TRBJ2-5
TGTGCCAGCAGCGCGGGGTCCGTGGTTCAAGAGACCCAGTACTTC
CASSAGSVVQETQYF
>TRBD1|TRBV6-5|once|TRBJ1-2
TGTGCCAGCAGTTCCCCAGGACAGGGCTATGGCTACACCTTC
CASSSPGQGYGYTF
>-|TRBV10-3|few|TRBJ1-1
TGTGCCATCAGTGACGAGGGGTTAGACACTGAAGCTTTCTTT
CAISDEGLDTEAFF
>TRBD2|TRBV7-9|-|TRBJ2-5
TGTGCCAGCAGCTTAGGTCGAGCTAGCGGGCCGTCCTGGGAGACCCAGTACTTC
CASSLGRASGPSWETQYF
>-|TRBV21-1|-|TRBJ2-1
TGTGCCAGCAGCAGGGGAACGTTTTACTCCTACAATGAGCAGTTCTTC
CASSRGTFYSYNEQFF
>-|TRBV20-1|few|TRBJ2-3
TGCAGTGCTAGAGATAACAGGGTAGGCACAGATACGCAGTATTTT
CSARDNRVGTDTQYF